One sample yielded the 25 T cell receptor beta chains listed below, sequenced in a study of blood T cell repertoires in COVID-19. TCRdb's table, derived via immunoSEQ multiplex PCR, lists solely in-frame clones and lacks some. The sample yields 55,000 to 65,000 clones, about 81% seen once. Sequencing was done on a sample of peripheral blood. The receptor set was obtained from a man between 60 and 70 years old with COVID-19, enrolled during active disease.

The gene calls are TRBV5-8 and TRBJ2-7, with D possibly matching TRBD1 (5 bases). V lost 2 bases, J lost 4 bases, and 16 bases lay in between. Germline V lookup: CDR1 SGHTS, CDR2 YDEGEE. The CDR3 runs 15 residues. The CDR3 region is CASSLAPGYKYEQYF. CDR3 sequence (DNA): TGTGCCAGCAGCTTAGCCCCAGGGTATAAATACGAGCAGTACTTC. The full variable domain, its missing parts supplied by reference TRBV5-8 and TRBJ2-7, is EAGVTQSPTHLIKTRGQQATLRCSPISGHTSVYWYQQALGLGLQFLLWYDEGEERNRGNFPPRFSGRQFPNYSSELNVNALELEDSALYLCASSLAPGYKYEQYFGPGTRLTVT.

The chain combines TRBV7-8 with TRBJ2-3; TRBD2 agrees at 9 bases. The CDR3 loop spans 16 amino acids. J gave up 2 bases and V 3 bases, and 6 bases lay outside the gene matches. Germline values: CDR1 SGHVS, CDR2 FQNEAQ. The CDR3 nucleotides are TGTGCCAGCAGCTTCAAGACTAGCGGACCCACAGATACGCAGTATTTT. It codes for CASSFKTSGPTDTQYF.

This chain uses TRBV7-8 with TRBJ2-7, with D perhaps TRBD1 (6 bases). The length of the CDR3 is 12 residues. V was pared by 5 bases and J by 4 bases, with 9 bases between. Germline-derived CDR1 and CDR2 are SGHVS and FQNEAQ. CDR3 nucleotide sequence: TGTGCCAGCAGCCGAGACAGGTACGAGCAGTACTTC. This encodes CASSRDRYEQYF.

The CDR3 DNA sequence: TGTGCCAGCAGCTCCCGACGGGCGAACACCGGGGAGCTGTTTTTT. This encodes CASSSRRANTGELFF. The rearrangement joins TRBV7-2 to TRBJ2-2, with D hard to call. The V gene lost 4 bases and the J gene lost 0 bases, with 9 bases spanning the gap. The CDR3 is 15 amino acids. Germline CDR1 reads SGHTA; CDR2 reads FQGNSA.

The chain has TRBV7-9 and TRBJ1-3, with 9 bases matching TRBD1. J was trimmed by 2 bases and V by 1 base; bases with no gene match: 3. This CDR3 is built from 16 residues. Germline CDR1 and CDR2: SEHNR and FQNEAQ (reference sequence). The CDR3 sequence is CASSLGDRGTGNTIYF. CDR3 bases: TGTGCCAGCAGCTTAGGCGACAGGGGGACTGGAAACACCATATATTTT.

This clone was seen only once. The V and J genes are TRBV10-3 and TRBJ1-2; 7 bases map to TRBD1. Germline CDR1 and CDR2: ENHRY and SYGVKD. The length of the CDR3 is 14 residues. V gave up 6 bases and J gave up 7 bases; unmatched junction bases: 11. The CDR3 loop is CAISSRGQNLGYTF. DNA of the CDR3: TGTGCCATCAGCTCAAGGGGACAGAACCTTGGCTACACCTTC.

The chain combines TRBV5-1 with TRBJ2-5, with TRBD2 identical over 8 bases. The CDR3 spans 15 residues. Per germline, CDR1 SGHRS and CDR2 YFSETQ. V trimming: 4 bases; J trimming: 5 bases; junction bases outside the gene matches: 10. The CDR3 reads CASSPPGGGRETQYF. CDR3 coding DNA: TGCGCCAGCAGCCCACCCGGGGGGGGAAGGGAGACCCAGTACTTC.

V is TRBV11-2 and J is TRBJ2-7, with 10 bases that match TRBD1. The junction had 26 bases not matched to a gene; V was cut back by 6 bases and J by 9 bases. Germline loops: CDR1 SGHAT, CDR2 FQNNGV. This CDR3 has 19 residues. The CDR3 bases are TGTGCCAGCAGACCATACCGGGACAGGGGTTTCGAACGAGAGGTCGGGCAGTACTTC. It codes for CASRPYRDRGFEREVGQYF.

This clone was detected a few times. The chain carries TRBV7-9 and TRBJ1-1, with 8 bases matching TRBD1. The CDR3 loop spans 14 amino acids. Germline V gene sequence: CDR1 SEHNR, CDR2 FQNEAQ (reference sequence). V was pared by 5 bases and J by 1 base, with 3 bases of the junction left unmatched. The CDR3: CASSRDRGNTEAFF. The CDR3 DNA is TGTGCCAGCAGCCGAGACAGGGGGAACACTGAAGCTTTCTTT.

This clone was detected a few times. This chain uses TRBV27 with TRBJ1-5; no reliable D call. Per germline, CDR1 MNHEY and CDR2 SMNVEV (reference sequence). This CDR3 contains 14 residues. The V end was cut by 1 base, the J end by 7 bases, with 11 bases between. The CDR3, as DNA: TGTGCCAGCAGTTTATTGACGGCGGGCCAGCCCCAGCATTTT. The encoded protein is CASSLLTAGQPQHF.

The chain links TRBV21-1 to TRBJ2-7; whether TRBD2, the table's D call, matches the DNA was not checked. TRBV21-1 is listed as a pseudogene. This CDR3 is 15 amino acids long. The CDR3 DNA reads as TGTGCCAGCAGCAGGCGGGAGGCCTCTGCCTACGAGCAGTACTTC. Its translation is CASSRREASAYEQYF.

The genes are TRBV10-1 and TRBJ1-4; TRBD1 matches at 9 bases. CDR3 length: 18 amino acids. J was trimmed by 6 bases and V by 3 bases; bases with no gene match: 14. The V gene's germline CDR1 is WNHNN and CDR2 SYGVQD (reference sequence). Written as DNA, the CDR3 is TGCGCCAGCAGTGACCGCCGGCGAAACAGGGGGCTAGATGAAAAACTGTTTTTT. Translated: CASSDRRRNRGLDEKLFF.

V gene TRBV29-1 combines with J gene TRBJ2-7, with D maybe TRBD1 (6 bases). Germline V lookup: CDR1 SQVTM, CDR2 ANQGSEA. The CDR3 runs 13 residues. The V gene lost 7 bases and the J gene lost 0 bases, with 13 bases spanning the gap. DNA of the CDR3: TGCAGCGGAATCCGGGACAACTCCTACGAGCAGTACTTC. Its protein product is CSGIRDNSYEQYF.

This clone has more than one count but fewer than ten. CDR3 sequence reads: CASSRSSGGAGNEQFF. CDR3 DNA: TGTGCCAGCAGTCGGTCTAGCGGGGGGGCCGGTAATGAGCAGTTCTTC. The chain has TRBV25-1 and TRBJ2-1; 12 positions match TRBD2. The V gene end was trimmed by 5 bases and the J gene end by 7 bases; junction bases not matched to a gene: 9. CDR3 length equals 16 residues. CDR1 and CDR2 (germline): MGHDK, SYGVNS. The full variable domain, in which reference TRBV25-1 and TRBJ2-1 provide the parts outside the CDR3, is EADIYQTPRYLVIGTGKKITLECSQTMGHDKMYWYQQDPGMELHLIHYSYGVNSTEKGDLSSESTVSRIRTEHFPLTLESARPSHTSQYLCASSRSSGGAGNEQFFGPGTRLTVL.

The V gene is TRBV6-1, the J gene TRBJ1-5; D might be TRBD1 (5 bases). V lost 0 bases and J lost 4, with 7 bases in between. In germline, CDR1 is MNHNS, CDR2 SASEGT. The CDR3 is 14 residues long. The CDR3 DNA reads as TGTGCCAGCAGTGAAGCGAAGGGGAATCAGCCCCAGCATTTT. Its protein is CASSEAKGNQPQHF.

In its sample, this clone was seen once. This sequence joins TRBV6-7 and TRBJ2-7; D might be TRBD2 (6 bases). TRBV6-7 has ORF status, its function being uncertain. The CDR3 runs to 16 residues. V dropped 7 bases and J dropped 2 bases, with 21 bases sitting between them. CDR3 residues: CASTNSRCGDTYEQYF. CDR3 in DNA: TGTGCCAGCACTAACTCTCGCTGCGGGGATACCTACGAGCAGTACTTC.

The chain recombines TRBV5-1 with TRBJ2-1, with 11 bases identical to TRBD2. The CDR3 extends over 16 amino acids. Unmatched junction bases numbered 6, after V lost 4 bases and J lost 3 bases. CDR1 and CDR2 from the germline V gene are SGHRS and YFSETQ. Here the CDR3 reads CASSLTGTSGYNEQFF. CDR3 bases: TGCGCCAGCAGCCTCACCGGGACTAGCGGCTACAATGAGCAGTTCTTC.

The chain carries TRBV5-1 and TRBJ2-7; D remains unclear. The CDR3 spans 14 residues. Germline V CDR1 and CDR2: SGHRS, YFSETQ. Deletions cut 0 bases from V and 7 bases from J, with 14 bases between. CDR3 loop: CASSLVLGAGEQYF. DNA for the CDR3: TGCGCCAGCAGCTTGGTGCTGGGCGCAGGAGAGCAGTACTTC. Full variable domain (remainder filled in from reference TRBV5-1 and TRBJ2-7): KAGVTQTPRYLIKTRGQQVTLSCSPISGHRSVSWYQQTPGQGLQFLFEYFSETQRNKGNFPGRFSGRQFSNSRSEMNVSTLELGDSALYLCASSLVLGAGEQYFGPGTRLTVT.

CDR3 region: CASSPGVGEQYF. The CDR3 DNA is TGTGCCAGCAGTCCAGGGGTCGGCGAGCAGTACTTC. The chain is built from TRBV12-3 or TRBV12-4 and TRBJ2-7; TRBD1 is a possible D gene (6 bases). The CDR3 consists of 12 residues. The ends were cut back, 5 bases at V and 6 bases at J, with 11 bases in the middle.

The sample holds a few counts of this clone. This rearrangement joins TRBV6-5 to TRBJ2-1; tentatively, D is TRBD2 (5 bases). CDR3 size: 14 residues. V lost 6 bases to trimming and J lost 6 bases, with 15 bases between them. Per the germline V gene, CDR1 is MNHEY and CDR2 is SVGAGI. The CDR3 sequence is CASSRPSRINEQFF. The CDR3 DNA follows: TGTGCCAGCAGCCGCCCTAGCAGAATCAATGAGCAGTTCTTC.

This clone turned up a few times. J is TRBJ2-7 and V is TRBV6-5; TRBD1 might be the D (6 bases). Per germline, CDR1 MNHEY and CDR2 SVGAGI. Trimming cost V 2 bases and J 5 bases, with 16 bases left between them. This CDR3 region has 15 residues. The CDR3 coding sequence is TGTGCCAGCAGTTACACCAAGGGACATGACCACGAGCAGTACTTC. This gives the protein CASSYTKGHDHEQYF.

This rearrangement joins TRBV11-2 to TRBJ2-2; 9 nucleotides match TRBD2. The CDR3 contains 18 residues. Germline V gene sequence: CDR1 SGHAT, CDR2 FQNNGV. V lost 5 bases, J lost 7 bases, and 17 bases stayed unmatched. The CDR3 here is CASSPDGGGRGFIGELFF. In nucleotides, the CDR3 is TGTGCCAGCAGCCCTGACGGGGGCGGGAGGGGGTTCATCGGGGAGCTGTTTTTT.

The chain employs TRBV7-9 and TRBJ1-5, with TRBD1 matching 8 bases. With 3 bases clipped from V and 6 bases from J, the junction kept 1 base outside the gene matches. The CDR3 is made up of 13 amino acids. Germline V lookup: CDR1 SEHNR, CDR2 FQNEAQ (reference sequence). CDR3 DNA sequence: TGTGCCAGCAGCTTGACAGGGGTTCAGCCCCAGCATTTT. Protein sequence: CASSLTGVQPQHF.

This clone was detected only a few times. The gene calls are TRBV5-4 and TRBJ2-7; 8 nucleotides agree with TRBD1. The CDR3 loop spans 14 amino acids. The germline V gene encodes CDR1 SGHNT and CDR2 YYREEE (reference sequence). Trimming at V came to 0 bases and at J to 3 bases, leaving 2 bases not matched to a gene. The CDR3 coding sequence is TGTGCCAGCAGCTTGGGGGGACAGGTCTACGAGCAGTACTTC. This gives the protein CASSLGGQVYEQYF.

The V and J genes are TRBV2 and TRBJ1-5; 9 nucleotides align to TRBD1. The CDR3 has 16 amino acids. Germline V gives CDR1 SNHLY, CDR2 FYNNEI. The V segment lost 0 bases and the J segment 5 bases; nucleotides outside the gene matches: 5. The CDR3 loop is CASSEARDRDDQPQHF. In nucleotides, the CDR3 is TGTGCCAGCAGTGAAGCCCGGGACAGGGACGATCAGCCCCAGCATTTT. The entire variable domain, with the rest obtained from reference TRBV2 and TRBJ1-5, is as follows: EPEVTQTPSHQVTQMGQEVILRCVPISNHLYFYWYRQILGQKVEFLVSFYNNEISEKSEIFDDQFSVERPDGSNFTLKIRSTKLEDSAMYFCASSEARDRDDQPQHFGDGTRLSIL.